These T cell receptor beta chains were read from a single sample in a study of chemoradiotherapy in HPV16-positive cancers. The protocol was immunoSEQ multiplex PCR, while the TCRdb copy is restricted to in-frame clones and leaves out a portion. The sample holds tens of thousands of clones, approximately 84% seen once. This sample comprised blood, obtained from a patient who underwent chemoradiotherapy. Receptors originate from a human donor with HPV-associated anogenital cancer. CDR3s include the opening cysteine and the closing phenylalanine or tryptophan. D genes are given only for firm matches. Rows may omit the clone size; those that give it use once, few, many or a size class.

abundance	d_gene	v_gene	j_gene	CDR3aa	CDR3nt
.	TRBD2	TRBV27	TRBJ2-5	CASSPTSARAGVKETQYF	TGTGCCAGCAGTCCGACGTCCGCCAGAGCGGGAGTTAAGGAGACCCAGTACTTC
.	.	TRBV9	TRBJ1-3	CASAPQIRGAWGNTIYF	TGTGCCAGCGCCCCGCAGATTCGGGGGGCATGGGGAAACACCATATATTTT
.	.	TRBV19	TRBJ2-7	CASSAVLRGEQYF	TGTGCCAGCAGCGCGGTCTTGCGGGGCGAGCAGTACTTC
.	.	TRBV6-5	TRBJ1-5	CASRAGYSNQPQHF	TGTGCCAGCAGAGCAGGTTATAGCAATCAGCCCCAGCATTTT
.	TRBD2	TRBV27	TRBJ2-2	CASSSVAGGPTGELFF	TGTGCCAGCAGTTCCGTAGCGGGAGGGCCTACCGGGGAGCTGTTTTTT
.	TRBD2	TRBV18	TRBJ2-7	CASSPGEGLDHEQYF	TGTGCCAGCTCACCTGGGGAGGGCCTAGACCACGAGCAGTACTTC
.	.	TRBV10-3	TRBJ1-1	CAINRGGTEAFF	TGTGCCATCAACCGGGGAGGCACTGAAGCTTTCTTT
once	.	TRBV2	TRBJ1-5	CASSKEDQPQHF	TGTGCCAGCAGTAAAGAAGACCAGCCCCAGCATTTT
once	TRBD1	TRBV7-6	TRBJ1-1	CARVPGDRGKFMNTEAFF	TGTGCCAGGGTGCCCGGCGACAGGGGGAAATTCATGAACACTGAAGCTTTCTTT
.	.	TRBV7-2	TRBJ1-1	CASSLGTGRTEAFF	TGTGCCAGCAGCCTTGGTACGGGTCGCACTGAAGCTTTCTTT
.	TRBD1	TRBV7-2	TRBJ2-3	CASSRGQDTDTQYF	TGTGCCAGCAGCCGCGGACAGGACACAGATACGCAGTATTTT
once	TRBD1	TRBV9	TRBJ1-3	CASSAWTGTRNTIYF	TGTGCCAGCAGCGCCTGGACAGGCACGAGAAACACCATATATTTT
.	TRBD1	TRBV7-3	TRBJ1-1	CASSRDRDTEAFF	TGTGCCAGCAGCCGGGACAGAGACACTGAAGCTTTCTTT
.	.	TRBV7-9	TRBJ1-4	CASSFGGADEKLFF	TGTGCCAGCAGCTTTGGGGGCGCAGATGAAAAACTGTTTTTT
.	.	TRBV5-1	TRBJ1-1	CASSLNKNTEAFF	TGCGCCAGCAGCCTTAACAAGAACACTGAAGCTTTCTTT
.	.	TRBV29-1	TRBJ1-1	CSVTPQVLTEAFF	TGCAGCGTTACCCCTCAGGTGTTGACTGAAGCTTTCTTT
once	TRBD1	TRBV5-1	TRBJ1-3	CASGEGARGNTIYF	TGCGCCAGCGGCGAGGGGGCAAGAGGAAACACCATATATTTT
.	.	TRBV27	TRBJ2-7	CASSLRVGPGSYEQYF	TGTGCCAGCAGTTTGAGAGTTGGGCCCGGCTCCTACGAGCAGTACTTC
.	.	TRBV10-2	TRBJ1-1	CAILDRDTEAFF	TGCGCCATCTTGGACCGAGACACTGAAGCTTTCTTT
.	.	TRBV7-2	TRBJ1-3	CASSPGTSSGNTIYF	TGTGCCAGCAGCCCCGGGACAAGCTCTGGAAACACCATATATTTT
.	TRBD1	TRBV29-1	TRBJ1-1	CSGSPRGGTEAFF	TGCAGCGGAAGTCCCAGGGGGGGTACTGAAGCTTTCTTT
.	.	TRBV5-1	TRBJ1-2	CASSLDHSHYGYTF	TGCGCCAGCAGCTTGGATCACAGTCACTATGGCTACACCTTC
.	TRBD1	TRBV27	TRBJ2-2	CASSWGQGRSGELFF	TGTGCCAGCAGTTGGGGACAGGGGCGTAGCGGGGAGCTGTTTTTT
.	.	TRBV6-5	TRBJ2-2	CASSYSEGATGELFF	TGTGCCAGCAGTTACTCGGAGGGGGCCACCGGGGAGCTGTTTTTT
.	.	TRBV6-6	TRBJ1-2	CASSLQDEIFGYTF	TGTGCCAGCAGTTTACAGGACGAAATTTTTGGCTACACCTTC
large	.	TRBV30	TRBJ1-1	CAWSLGASTEAFF	TGTGCCTGGAGTCTAGGGGCGAGCACTGAAGCTTTCTTT
.	.	TRBV6-5	TRBJ2-5	CASSQDIRTQYF	TGTGCCAGCAGTCAGGACATCCGGACCCAGTACTTC
.	.	TRBV2	TRBJ2-6	CASESGANVLTF	TGTGCCAGCGAGTCTGGGGCCAACGTCCTGACTTTC
.	.	TRBV7-2	TRBJ2-2	CASSVFPGELFF	TGTGCCAGCAGCGTATTTCCCGGGGAGCTGTTTTTT
once	.	TRBV11-2	TRBJ2-5	CASSTRDGETQYF	TGTGCCAGCAGTACCCGGGATGGGGAGACCCAGTACTTC
.	.	TRBV5-1	TRBJ1-1	CASSLENRERTEAFF	TGCGCCAGCAGCTTGGAGAATAGGGAGAGAACTGAAGCTTTCTTT
few	.	TRBV5-1	TRBJ2-1	CASSLALGGGNEQFF	TGCGCCAGCAGCTTGGCCCTAGGAGGGGGGAATGAGCAGTTCTTC
.	TRBD1	TRBV5-6	TRBJ1-3	CASSPNRGSGNTIYF	TGTGCCAGCAGCCCCAACAGGGGGAGTGGAAACACCATATATTTT
.	.	TRBV7-2	TRBJ2-4	CASSSGQGGGIQYF	TGTGCCAGCAGCTCTGGACAGGGCGGGGGCATTCAGTACTTC
.	TRBD2	TRBV5-1	TRBJ2-3	CASSLEALAGRDTQYF	TGCGCCAGCAGCTTGGAGGCACTAGCGGGGAGGGATACGCAGTATTTT
.	TRBD2	TRBV7-7	TRBJ2-5	CASSGVKETQYF	TGTGCTAGCAGCGGGGTAAAAGAGACCCAGTACTTC
.	.	TRBV28	TRBJ1-6	CASSLGAAASPLHF	TGTGCCAGCAGTTTAGGGGCAGCAGCATCACCCCTCCACTTT
once	.	TRBV5-1	TRBJ2-3	CASSLDSGGDTQYF	TGCGCCAGCAGCTTGGACTCAGGGGGGGATACGCAGTATTTT
.	.	TRBV6-1	TRBJ1-1	CASSATAEAFF	TGTGCCAGCAGTGCGACAGCGGAAGCTTTCTTT
.	TRBD2	TRBV15	TRBJ2-5	CATSRGTSASTQYF	TGTGCCACCAGCAGGGGGACTAGCGCATCGACCCAGTACTTC
.	.	TRBV4-3	TRBJ1-1	CASTSEGRTEAFF	TGCGCCAGCACCTCCGAGGGGCGGACTGAAGCTTTCTTT
.	TRBD1	TRBV9	TRBJ1-4	CASSPQGINEKLFF	TGTGCCAGCAGCCCACAGGGGATTAATGAAAAACTGTTTTTT
few	TRBD1	TRBV10-3	TRBJ2-3	CAISELPGQGQDTQYF	TGTGCCATCAGTGAGCTTCCGGGACAGGGACAAGATACGCAGTATTTT
.	.	TRBV25-1	TRBJ2-1	CASSAYILPPYNEQFF	TGTGCCAGCAGTGCCTATATTTTGCCCCCTTACAATGAGCAGTTCTTC
.	.	TRBV19	TRBJ2-5	CASSIGGRDSGPRETQYF	TGTGCCAGTAGTATCGGTGGCCGGGACTCAGGGCCAAGAGAGACCCAGTACTTC
.	.	TRBV6-1	TRBJ1-1	CASSGGSLNTEAFF	TGTGCCAGCAGTGGGGGCAGCCTGAACACTGAAGCTTTCTTT
.	.	TRBV2	TRBJ2-7	CASSNLGYEQYF	TGTGCCAGCAGTAATCTAGGCTACGAGCAGTACTTC
.	TRBD1	TRBV6-4	TRBJ2-2	CASRQGEAGELFF	TGTGCCAGCAGACAGGGGGAAGCCGGGGAGCTGTTTTTT
.	.	TRBV25-1	TRBJ1-2	CASSPSLRAGVSGYTF	TGTGCCAGCAGCCCATCCCTGAGGGCAGGCGTGAGTGGCTACACCTTC
.	.	TRBV18	TRBJ2-7	CASSPPLSGYEQYF	TGTGCCAGCTCACCACCCCTTAGCGGTTACGAGCAGTACTTC
.	.	TRBV30	TRBJ1-5	CAWSTQGNQPQHF	TGTGCCTGGAGTACACAGGGCAATCAGCCCCAGCATTTT
.	TRBD1	TRBV13	TRBJ2-7	CASSLGTALSYEQYF	TGTGCCAGCAGCCTCGGGACAGCCCTCTCCTACGAGCAGTACTTC
.	TRBD2	TRBV27	TRBJ2-7	CASSFGGGEQYF	TGTGCCAGCAGTTTTGGGGGGGGCGAGCAGTACTTC